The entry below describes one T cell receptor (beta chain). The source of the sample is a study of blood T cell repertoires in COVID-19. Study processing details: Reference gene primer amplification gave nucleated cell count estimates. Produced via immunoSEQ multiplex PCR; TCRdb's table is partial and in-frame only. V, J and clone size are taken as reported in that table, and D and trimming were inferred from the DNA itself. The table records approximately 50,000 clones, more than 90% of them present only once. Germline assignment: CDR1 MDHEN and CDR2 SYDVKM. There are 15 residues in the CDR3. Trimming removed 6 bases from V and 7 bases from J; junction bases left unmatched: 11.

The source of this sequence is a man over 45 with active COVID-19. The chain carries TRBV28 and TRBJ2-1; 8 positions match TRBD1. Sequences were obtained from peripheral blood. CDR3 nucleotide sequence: TGTGCCAGCAGCGAAAGGACAGGGCCAAGTAATGAGCAGTTCTTC. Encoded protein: CASSERTGPSNEQFF.